This T cell receptor beta chain was found in a study of CD8 T cells in ankylosing spondylitis. TCRdb passed the 5' RACE reads through MiXCR, listing each CDR3 protein once. The table shows 150,000 to 200,000 distinct CDR3 sequences, with more than 9% occurring only once. This clonotype appeared a few times. The CDR3 runs to 19 residues. V trimming: 1 base; J trimming: 1 base; junction bases outside the gene matches: 13. The clonotype comes from a male donor with ankylosing spondylitis or in good health (not recorded which). This chain joins TRBV12-3 or TRBV12-4 and TRBJ2-1; 7 bases agree with TRBD1. The sample taken for sequencing was blood, either unsorted or a sorted T cell fraction (not recorded which). The CDR3 DNA is TGTGCCAGCAGTTTAGTAGGGGGCGCAGGGACGGGGTCCTACAATGAGCAGTTCTTC. This translates into CASSLVGGAGTGSYNEQFF.